A selection of T cell receptor beta chains follows, all from one sample in a study of T cells in Graves' hyperthyroidism and ophthalmopathy. Via MiXCR, TCRdb re-called the multiplex PCR reads, giving one row per CDR3 protein. The repertoire holds about 200,000 distinct CDR3 sequences, roughly a sixth seen once, with roughly 49% in the top ten. Sequences were obtained from blood. These receptors originate from a woman aged 45-65 years with Graves' hyperthyroidism. The CDR3 runs from the conserved cysteine through the conserved F or W. A D gene is named only where the DNA matches it firmly. Rows may omit the clone size; those that give it use once, few, many or a size class.

d_call,clone_size,j_call,v_call,cdr3_nt,cdr3_aa
NA,many,TRBJ1-2,TRBV18,TGTGCCAGCTCACCACGGCAGGGCACAGACTATGGCTACACCTTC,CASSPRQGTDYGYTF
NA,few,TRBJ2-2,TRBV11-2,TGTGCCAGCAGCTTAGCCCCGGGAGCGGGCACCGGGGAGCTGTTTTTT,CASSLAPGAGTGELFF
TRBD1,many,TRBJ1-1,TRBV4-1,TGCGCCAGCAGCCAAGGGACAGGGTGGGACACTGAAGCTTTCTTT,CASSQGTGWDTEAFF
NA,many,TRBJ1-2,TRBV24-1,TGTGCCACCAGTGATTTCCCCCTGGGGACGTCAGGCTACACCTTC,CATSDFPLGTSGYTF
TRBD2,few,TRBJ2-1,TRBV6-5,TGTGCCAGCAGTTACCCTGGACTAGCGGGTGGTAACCCCAATGAGCAGTTCTTC,CASSYPGLAGGNPNEQFF
TRBD2,few,TRBJ2-3,TRBV19,TGTGCCAGTAGTAGTACTAGCGGGAGCGCAGATACGCAGTATTTT,CASSSTSGSADTQYF
TRBD1,NA,TRBJ2-7,TRBV5-4,TGTGCCAGCAGCTCGAGGACAGGTCTCGCCTACGAGCAGTACTTC,CASSSRTGLAYEQYF
NA,many,TRBJ1-4,TRBV6-1,TGTGCCAGCAGGCCCCCACAGGCAACTAATGAAAAACTGTTTTTT,CASRPPQATNEKLFF
NA,few,TRBJ1-4,TRBV19,TGTGCCAGTAGTATAGCCGGGACCAAAAATGAAAAACTGTTTTTT,CASSIAGTKNEKLFF
NA,many,TRBJ1-1,TRBV11-2,TGTGCCAGCAGCTTAAAGCGGAACACTGAAGCTTTCTTT,CASSLKRNTEAFF
NA,few,TRBJ2-1,TRBV7-2,TGTGCCAGCAGCCCGATCGCAGGGCCCAATGAGCAGTTCTTC,CASSPIAGPNEQFF
TRBD2,few,TRBJ2-1,TRBV18,TGTGCCAGCTCACCGAGACTAGCGGGGACCGGCGATGAGCAGTTCTTC,CASSPRLAGTGDEQFF
NA,NA,TRBJ2-1,TRBV7-3,TGTGCCAGCAGCTTATCGTCGTCAACATCCTACAATGAGCAGTTCTTC,CASSLSSSTSYNEQFF
NA,many,TRBJ1-2,TRBV7-9,TGTGCCAGCAGCTTCAACAGGGAAGGCTACACCTTC,CASSFNREGYTF
NA,many,TRBJ2-3,TRBV7-3,TGTGCCAGCAGCTTAAATGCAGATACGCAGTATTTT,CASSLNADTQYF
NA,many,TRBJ1-2,TRBV5-1,TGCGCCAGCAGCATTACAGGGTACTATGGCTACACCTTC,CASSITGYYGYTF
NA,NA,TRBJ2-1,TRBV27,TGTGCCAGCAGTTCTGACAAAAGCTCCCACAATGAGCAGTTCTTC,CASSSDKSSHNEQFF
NA,many,TRBJ2-5,TRBV28,TGTGCCAGCAGTTTTAATTACCCCCAAACCGGGACCTTGAGGGAGACCCAGTACTTC,CASSFNYPQTGTLRETQYF
NA,few,TRBJ2-5,TRBV9,TGTGCCAGCAGCGTAGATGGACTACCCCCGGGGACCCAGTACTTC,CASSVDGLPPGTQYF
NA,NA,TRBJ1-6,TRBV6-6,TGTGCCAGCAGTTACACCCGGGACCGGATTAATTCACCCCTCCACTTT,CASSYTRDRINSPLHF
NA,many,TRBJ1-1,TRBV2,TGTGCCAGCAGAAGGGAAGGGGACACTGAAGCTTTCTTT,CASRREGDTEAFF
NA,NA,TRBJ2-3,TRBV6-2/TRBV6-3,TGTGCCAGCAGCTTCGGGAAATTTGGGGTAGATACGCAGTATTTT,CASSFGKFGVDTQYF
NA,NA,TRBJ1-5,TRBV28,TGTGCCAGCATTGGGGGATCTAATAGCAATCAGCCCCAGCATTTT,CASIGGSNSNQPQHF
NA,NA,TRBJ1-1,TRBV12-3/TRBV12-4,TGTGCCAGCAGCCCCGAGGGGTGGGGGAACACTGAAGCTTTCTTT,CASSPEGWGNTEAFF
NA,many,TRBJ1-1,TRBV5-5,TGTGCCAGCAGCTCCGGGAGGGGCACTGAAGCTTTCTTT,CASSSGRGTEAFF
NA,few,TRBJ2-7,TRBV10-3,TGTGCCATCAGTTCCCCGGCGGACAGTCACTACGAGCAGTACTTC,CAISSPADSHYEQYF
NA,many,TRBJ2-3,TRBV11-3,TGTGCCAGCAGCTTGGGACGCTCGGATACGCAGTATTTT,CASSLGRSDTQYF
NA,many,TRBJ2-1,TRBV30,TGTGCCGGACGCCCCTCAGGGGGGACATACAATGAGCAGTTCTTC,CAGRPSGGTYNEQFF
TRBD2,many,TRBJ2-3,TRBV6-2/TRBV6-3,TGTGCCAGCAGTTATAATAGACAGCGGGAGGTAGATACGCAGTATTTT,CASSYNRQREVDTQYF
NA,many,TRBJ1-4,TRBV5-1,TGCGCCAGCAGCGGGAATGGGGCAACTAATGAAAAACTGTTTTTT,CASSGNGATNEKLFF
TRBD1,many,TRBJ1-1,TRBV6-2/TRBV6-3,TGTGCCAGCAGTTCCCAGGGACAGATGAACACTGAAGCTTTCTTT,CASSSQGQMNTEAFF
TRBD2,few,TRBJ2-3,TRBV10-1,TGCGCCAGCAGTGAGTACCCTAGCGGGAACACAGATACGCAGTATTTT,CASSEYPSGNTDTQYF
TRBD2,NA,TRBJ2-3,TRBV27,TGTGCCAGCAGAGCTAGCGGGAGTGGAGCAGATACGCAGTATTTT,CASRASGSGADTQYF
NA,many,TRBJ2-5,TRBV7-3,TGTGCCAGCAGCTTACAGGCCCCGGGTGAGACCCAGTACTTC,CASSLQAPGETQYF
NA,many,TRBJ2-5,TRBV14,TGTGCCAGCAGCCAAGACCGAAGGTCCCAGTACTTC,CASSQDRRSQYF
TRBD2,NA,TRBJ2-3,TRBV20-1,TGCAGTGCTGACGGACTAGCGGGAGAGGCAGATACGCAGTATTTT,CSADGLAGEADTQYF
NA,few,TRBJ1-1,TRBV19,TGTGCCAGTAGTATCCTGACAGGATTGAACACTGAAGCTTTCTTT,CASSILTGLNTEAFF
NA,many,TRBJ1-1,TRBV5-1,TGCGCCAGCAGCTGGCAGGGTAACACTGAAGCTTTCTTT,CASSWQGNTEAFF
NA,many,TRBJ2-3,TRBV20-1,TGCAGTGCAACGGACCCCTCACTAGCCATTCCCACAGATACGCAGTATTTT,CSATDPSLAIPTDTQYF
NA,NA,TRBJ1-2,TRBV19,TGTGCCAGTAGTATTTCAGAGTTCTATGGCTACACCTTC,CASSISEFYGYTF
NA,many,TRBJ2-6,TRBV28,TGTGCCAGCAGGAGCAAGGTCCACTCTGGGGCCAACGTCCTGACTTTC,CASRSKVHSGANVLTF
TRBD2,NA,TRBJ2-7,TRBV19,TGTGCCAGTAGTATTGGAGCGGGAAATACCTACGAGCAGTACTTC,CASSIGAGNTYEQYF
TRBD2,NA,TRBJ2-1,TRBV6-2/TRBV6-3,TGTGCCAGCCGACTAGCGGGAGGAGGGGAGCAGTTCTTC,CASRLAGGGEQFF
TRBD2,NA,TRBJ2-3,TRBV7-3,TGTGCCAGCAGCGTCCCCCCTGGACTAGTTTCATCTAGCACAGATACGCAGTATTTT,CASSVPPGLVSSSTDTQYF
NA,few,TRBJ1-2,TRBV12-3/TRBV12-4,TGTGCCAGCAGTTTTGGGACCCCTAACTATGGCTACACCTTC,CASSFGTPNYGYTF
TRBD1,many,TRBJ1-1,TRBV9,TGTGCCAGCAGCGCTCCGGGACAGGGAGTGGACTTTTCAGCTTTCTTT,CASSAPGQGVDFSAFF
NA,NA,TRBJ1-6,TRBV9,TGTGCCAGCAGTTGCTTAGGGATGGGGAAAAATAATTCACCCCTCCACTTT,CASSCLGMGKNNSPLHF
TRBD2,many,TRBJ2-5,TRBV25-1,TGTGCCAGCAGTGCGTTTGGACTAGCGGATAGAAAAGACCAAGAGACCCAGTACTTC,CASSAFGLADRKDQETQYF
NA,many,TRBJ2-7,TRBV11-2,TGTGCCAGCAGCTTAGGTTCTCTTTACGAGCAGTACTTC,CASSLGSLYEQYF
TRBD2,many,TRBJ2-5,TRBV20-1,TGCAGTGCTAGTCGCGGGAGTGGAGGAGAGACCCAGTACTTC,CSASRGSGGETQYF